The rows below give T cell receptor beta chains drawn from one sample of a study of shared clonotypes between healthy human individuals. Generated by immunoSEQ multiplex PCR, the TCRdb table keeps only in-frame clones and is missing some. Among over 750,000 clones listed, roughly 96% were seen once. Sequencing was performed on naive CD8+ T cells sorted from blood. The receptors were sampled from a man aged 25 to 40 in good health. Each CDR3 is given with its conserved first and last residue. The D gene is left open where the match is weak. For some rows the clone size is stated as once, few or many, or as a class when expanded; others skip it.

size: -
D: -
V: TRBV6-6
J: TRBJ2-5
DNA: TGTGCCAGCAGTTACCCGCGGGAGACCCAGTACTTC
CDR3: CASSYPRETQYF

size: -
D: TRBD1
V: TRBV28
J: TRBJ2-1
DNA: TGTGCCAGCAGCAAATCCGGGACAGGGGGTTACAATGAGCAGTTCTTC
CDR3: CASSKSGTGGYNEQFF

size: -
D: -
V: TRBV5-8
J: TRBJ1-5
DNA: TGTGCCAGCAGCGCTAGGGGGATGAGCAATCAGCCCCAGCATTTT
CDR3: CASSARGMSNQPQHF

size: -
D: -
V: TRBV13
J: TRBJ2-7
DNA: TGTGCCAGCAGCTACTTAGGGCGCGAGCAGTACTTC
CDR3: CASSYLGREQYF

size: -
D: -
V: TRBV11-2
J: TRBJ2-1
DNA: TGTGCCAGCAGCTCCCGGACCTTTAGCTCCTACAATGAGCAGTTCTTC
CDR3: CASSSRTFSSYNEQFF

size: -
D: -
V: TRBV27
J: TRBJ2-1
DNA: TGTGCCAGCAGTTTACAAGCTAGCTACAATGAGCAGTTCTTC
CDR3: CASSLQASYNEQFF

size: -
D: -
V: TRBV27
J: TRBJ2-3
DNA: TGTGCCAGCACCACAGCTCGGTATACGCAGTATTTT
CDR3: CASTTARYTQYF

size: -
D: TRBD2
V: TRBV27
J: TRBJ2-3
DNA: TGTGCCAGCAGTTGGGGCAGTCTAGCGGGAGTTATCCCAGATACGCAGTATTTT
CDR3: CASSWGSLAGVIPDTQYF

size: -
D: TRBD1
V: TRBV28
J: TRBJ2-7
DNA: TGTGCCACCAACCCGGGACAGGAAATAAGGAGCTCCTACGAGCAGTACTTC
CDR3: CATNPGQEIRSSYEQYF

size: -
D: TRBD1
V: TRBV7-9
J: TRBJ2-1
DNA: TGTGCCAGCAGTCTAACCCGGGACAGGTTTCCAGCCTCCCGGGAGCAGTTCTTC
CDR3: CASSLTRDRFPASREQFF

size: once
D: -
V: TRBV7-9
J: TRBJ1-1
DNA: TGTGCCAGCAGCTTTAACGGCATGAACACTGAAGCTTTCTTT
CDR3: CASSFNGMNTEAFF

size: -
D: -
V: TRBV27
J: TRBJ2-3
DNA: TGTGCCAGCAGTTTTTGGGGGAGTGCCACAGATACGCAGTATTTT
CDR3: CASSFWGSATDTQYF

size: -
D: TRBD1
V: TRBV5-4
J: TRBJ2-1
DNA: TGTGCCAGCAGCTTGGACACAGGGGGTGAGCAGTTCTTC
CDR3: CASSLDTGGEQFF

size: -
D: -
V: TRBV19
J: TRBJ1-5
DNA: TGTGCCAGTAGTATGGCCGTTGGTAGGAGGGGCAATCAGCCCCAGCATTTT
CDR3: CASSMAVGRRGNQPQHF

size: -
D: -
V: TRBV25-1
J: TRBJ2-3
DNA: TGTGCCAGCAGTGAGACGGATGCGGGACACCCGAGCACAGATACGCAGTATTTT
CDR3: CASSETDAGHPSTDTQYF

size: -
D: -
V: TRBV6-5
J: TRBJ2-2
DNA: TGTGCCAGCAGTTACTCGACTGTCGGCGGGGAGCTGTTTTTT
CDR3: CASSYSTVGGELFF

size: -
D: -
V: TRBV6-5
J: TRBJ1-2
DNA: TGTGCCAGCAGTTACTCGATCGGAGCGGCTAACTATGGCTACACCTTC
CDR3: CASSYSIGAANYGYTF

size: -
D: -
V: TRBV7-9
J: TRBJ2-7
DNA: TGTGCCAGCAGCCCGGAGCGGGTAGCCTACGAGCAGTACTTC
CDR3: CASSPERVAYEQYF

size: -
D: -
V: TRBV29-1
J: TRBJ2-1
DNA: TGCAGCGTTGAACTGGCGGGAAAAAGCTCCTACAATGAGCAGTTCTTC
CDR3: CSVELAGKSSYNEQFF

size: -
D: -
V: TRBV5-8
J: TRBJ2-1
DNA: TGTGCCAGCAGGTCGACATGGAATGAGCAGTTCTTC
CDR3: CASRSTWNEQFF

size: -
D: -
V: TRBV29-1
J: TRBJ2-1
DNA: TGCAGCGTTGAAGATCAATCAGGGCCCCACAATGAGCAGTTCTTC
CDR3: CSVEDQSGPHNEQFF

size: -
D: TRBD1
V: TRBV23-1
J: TRBJ1-1
DNA: TGCGCCAGCAGTCAAGACAGGGACACTGAAGCTTTCTTT
CDR3: CASSQDRDTEAFF

size: -
D: -
V: TRBV5-6
J: TRBJ2-7
DNA: TGTGCCAGCAGCTTGGGGGCGCCTACGTACGAGCAGTACTTC
CDR3: CASSLGAPTYEQYF

size: -
D: -
V: TRBV7-2
J: TRBJ2-7
DNA: TGTGCCAGCAGCCCAGGAGCCTACCTCCCCTACGAGCAGTACTTC
CDR3: CASSPGAYLPYEQYF

size: -
D: -
V: TRBV6-5
J: TRBJ2-1
DNA: TGTGCCAGCAGTCCCTCCCGGGGTGAGCAGTTCTTC
CDR3: CASSPSRGEQFF

size: -
D: -
V: TRBV28
J: TRBJ2-7
DNA: TGTGCCAGCAGTCCATATACCGGTAAAACCTCCTACGAGCAGTACTTC
CDR3: CASSPYTGKTSYEQYF

size: once
D: -
V: TRBV7-6
J: TRBJ2-5
DNA: TGTGCCAGCAGGAATCCTAGGAGGGGGACAGCCGAGACCCAGTACTTC
CDR3: CASRNPRRGTAETQYF

size: -
D: -
V: TRBV27
J: TRBJ2-1
DNA: TGTGCCAGCAGTTTATGGGCCACTGGGGAATACAATGAGCAGTTCTTC
CDR3: CASSLWATGEYNEQFF

size: -
D: -
V: TRBV5-5
J: TRBJ2-7
DNA: TGTGCCAGCAGCTCGGCAGGGACTTTAGGCGAGCAGTACTTC
CDR3: CASSSAGTLGEQYF

size: -
D: -
V: TRBV7-6
J: TRBJ2-1
DNA: TGTGCCAGCAGCTTGGAACCTTGGGACAACGATGAGCAGTTCTTC
CDR3: CASSLEPWDNDEQFF

size: -
D: -
V: TRBV5-1
J: TRBJ2-7
DNA: TGCGCCAGCAGCTGGCCCCGAGACAGGAGCTCCTACGAGCAGTACTTC
CDR3: CASSWPRDRSSYEQYF

size: -
D: -
V: TRBV30
J: TRBJ1-1
DNA: TGTGCCTGGAGTGTACAGGGTAGCACTGAAGCTTTCTTT
CDR3: CAWSVQGSTEAFF

size: -
D: TRBD2
V: TRBV15
J: TRBJ2-3
DNA: TGTGCCACCAGCCGGTACGGGAGGGTTTCAGATACGCAGTATTTT
CDR3: CATSRYGRVSDTQYF

size: -
D: -
V: TRBV11-2
J: TRBJ2-1
DNA: TGTGCCAGCAGTTTTGACAGGTCCGGCACCAACAGCAATGAGCAGTTCTTC
CDR3: CASSFDRSGTNSNEQFF